This T cell receptor beta chain originates from a study of shared clonotypes between healthy human individuals. Findings and caveats of the study: A few donors showed sharing of about 4.7% of naive CD4 clonotypes. Sample collection involved blood only; tissue repertoires are likely different.

In the original processing: ImmunoSEQ gave junction-only sequences without quality scores, so filtering differed. Method: immunoSEQ multiplex PCR; TCRdb's copy keeps in-frame clones and lacks some. Clonal size and the V and J genes are those of that table, whereas D and trimming came from the DNA. The data contain approximately 530,000 clones, about 96% of them singletons. Of note for this clone: The antigen remains undetermined.

Division of CD4+ cells produced a CD45RA+ naive subset and a CD45RA-negative memory subset. This CDR3 contains 18 residues. Per the germline V gene, CDR1 is MDHEN and CDR2 is SYDVKM. The V gene lost 3 bases and the J gene lost 4 bases, with 21 bases spanning the gap. The sequenced sample consisted of naive CD4+ T cells sorted from blood. Indicated subset: CD45RA+ positively selected. The sequence was obtained from a woman in her twenties or thirties in good health. J is TRBJ2-2 and V is TRBV28; weak D call: TRBD2 (7 bases). CDR3 in DNA: TGTGCCAGCAGTTTGGCAGGGGTTAAGCGGGGCTTCACCGGGGAGCTGTTTTTT. Translating it yields CASSLAGVKRGFTGELFF.